The 11 T cell receptor beta chains below come from one sample, sequenced in a study of post-analysis software for immune sequencing data. Built from TCR beta cDNA, the libraries had unique molecular identifiers in them. MiXCR, run by TCRdb on the PCR reads, gives a single entry per CDR3 protein. The profile shows over 150,000 distinct CDR3 sequences, approximately 28% of them singletons. Study findings and constraints: With TRBV5-6, TRBV5-1 and TRBV20-1 included, roughly five TRBV segments were more frequent in patients than in controls.

No antigen has been identified for these receptors. The sample taken for sequencing was blood. The receptor set was obtained from a girl aged 5-17 years with multiple sclerosis.

The chain has TRBV28 and TRBJ1-1; a possible D gene is TRBD1 (5 bases). From germline, CDR1 is MDHEN and CDR2 SYDVKM. V was pared by 3 bases and J by 3 bases, with 11 bases between. This CDR3 is built from 14 residues. The CDR3 nucleotides read TGTGCCAGCAGTTTGGTCCGGGGGTACACTGAAGCTTTCTTT. Its translation is CASSLVRGYTEAFF.

V and J are TRBV10-3 and TRBJ1-2; D gene unclear. Trimming shortened V by 6 bases and J by 3 bases, and 11 bases separated the two germline ends. Germline V gives CDR1 ENHRY, CDR2 SYGVKD. The CDR3 runs to 13 residues. The CDR3 here is CAIRQTSDYGYTF. The CDR3 DNA reads TGTGCCATCAGACAGACAAGTGACTATGGCTACACCTTC.

A single count supports this clonotype. At one end the junction does not follow the germline gene, possibly because of a read error. The rearrangement joins TRBV2 to TRBJ2-7; TRBD2 agrees at 9 bases. In germline, CDR1 is SNHLY, CDR2 FYNNEI. The CDR3 sequence is 15 residues long. The CDR3 nucleotides read TGTGTCAGCGCCCAAGGGCTAGCGGGAACCGACGAGCAGTACTTC. The encoded protein is CVSAQGLAGTDEQYF.

J is TRBJ2-5 and V is TRBV6-5; no clear D gene. The DNA end is more similar to TRBJ2-4, so the J call may be wrong. Per the germline V gene, CDR1 is MNHEY and CDR2 is SVGAGI. CDR3 length equals 16 residues. CDR3 protein: CASSYGQVQAKNIQYF. In DNA form, the CDR3 reads TGTGCCAGCAGTTACGGGCAGGTTCAAGCTAAAAACATTCAGTACTTC.

Remarks on this clonotype: Just one base apart from a much larger clone, this may be a read error. The chain joins TRBV11-1 to TRBJ2-3, with TRBD1 identical over 8 bases. The germline gives CDR1 SGHAT, CDR2 FQDESV (reference sequence). V was clipped by 11 bases and J by 8 bases; unmatched bases: 18. There are 15 residues in the CDR3. CDR3: CASTFTGGELCTQYF. CDR3 coding DNA: TGTGCCTCCACCTTCACAGGGGGAGAATTGTGTACGCAGTATTTT.

At least ten counts were recorded for this clonotype. The chain joins TRBV6-5 to TRBJ2-7; 8 positions agree with TRBD1. Trimming removed 6 bases from V and 5 bases from J; junction bases left unmatched: 3. Germline V gene data show CDR1 as MNHEY and CDR2 as SVGAGI. The CDR3 runs to 12 residues. CDR3 nucleotide sequence: TGTGCCAGCAGGACAGGGGTAAACGAGCAGTACTTC. Translating gives CASRTGVNEQYF.

As regards this clonotype: This may arise from a read error, as a much more abundant clone is one base away. In DNA, the CDR3 is TGCGCCAGCAGCCAAGATCGGACAGATCACATGAACTATGGCTGCACCTTC. Translated, it gives CASSQDRTDHMNYGCTF. The chain links TRBV4-1 to TRBJ1-2, with D maybe TRBD1 (6 bases). The germline V gene has CDR1 MGHRA and CDR2 YSYEKL. The CDR3 sequence is 17 residues long.

This clonotype has a handful of counts. The genes are TRBV18 and TRBJ1-1; tentatively, D is TRBD1 (6 bases). CDR3 size: 12 residues. V lost 4 bases and J 11 bases, leaving 14 bases between the germline ends. Germline assignment: CDR1 KGHSH and CDR2 LQKENI. The CDR3 protein is CASSRQEGRAFF. The CDR3 coding sequence is TGTGCCAGCTCACGACAGGAGGGTCGGGCTTTCTTT.

This clonotype showed up just a few times. CDR3 region: CSASPMGLANTGELFF. The CDR3 bases are TGCAGTGCTAGCCCGATGGGACTAGCGAACACCGGGGAGCTGTTTTTT. V usage is TRBV20-1 and J usage is TRBJ2-2, with 8 bases identical to TRBD2. With 3 bases clipped from V and 0 bases from J, the junction kept 6 bases outside the gene matches. Germline V gene lookup returns CDR1 DFQATT and CDR2 SNEGSKA (reference sequence). The CDR3 length is 16 residues.

The CDR3 sequence: CASRFGAGTGEQYF. The CDR3 DNA reads TGTGCCAGCAGGTTCGGAGCGGGGACCGGCGAGCAGTACTTC. V is TRBV27 and J is TRBJ2-1, with TRBD2 matching over 7 bases. TRBJ2-7 matches the DNA end more closely, so the J call is doubtful. Per the germline V gene, CDR1 is MNHEY and CDR2 is SMNVEV (reference sequence). The CDR3 extends over 14 amino acids.

The V call is TRBV20-1, the J call TRBJ1-1, with a tentative D call TRBD1 (6 bases). The V end lost 6 bases, the J end lost 3 bases, and 11 bases lay between the germline ends. The germline gives CDR1 DFQATT, CDR2 SNEGSKA (reference sequence). This CDR3 spans 12 amino acids. The CDR3 DNA reads as TGCAGTGCGGGGAGGGGGGACACTGAAGCTTTCTTT. Its translation: CSAGRGDTEAFF.